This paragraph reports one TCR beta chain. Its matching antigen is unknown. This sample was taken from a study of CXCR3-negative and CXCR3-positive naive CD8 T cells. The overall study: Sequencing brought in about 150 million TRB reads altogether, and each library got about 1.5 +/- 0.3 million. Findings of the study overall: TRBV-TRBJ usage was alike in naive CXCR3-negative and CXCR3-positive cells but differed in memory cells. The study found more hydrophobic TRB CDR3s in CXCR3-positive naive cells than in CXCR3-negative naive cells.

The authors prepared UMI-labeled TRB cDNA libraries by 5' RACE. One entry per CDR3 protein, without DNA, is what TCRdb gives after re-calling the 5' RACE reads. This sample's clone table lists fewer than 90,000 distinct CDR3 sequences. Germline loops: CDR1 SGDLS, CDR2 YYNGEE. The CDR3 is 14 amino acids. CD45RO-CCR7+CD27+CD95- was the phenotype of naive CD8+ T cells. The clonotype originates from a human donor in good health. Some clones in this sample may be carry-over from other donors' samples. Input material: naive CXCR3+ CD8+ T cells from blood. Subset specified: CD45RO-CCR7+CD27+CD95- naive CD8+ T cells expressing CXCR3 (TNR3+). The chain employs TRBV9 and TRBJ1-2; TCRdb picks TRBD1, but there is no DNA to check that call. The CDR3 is CASSMLTGKYDYTF.